The clone carrying this T cell receptor (beta chain) showed up just a few times. Within the sample, other DNA sequences also encode this same CDR3. Clones were read by immunoSEQ multiplex PCR, and TCRdb kept only the in-frame ones, dropping some. The data show over 2,000,000 clones, with about 94% seen just once and approximately 1.7% held by the top ten. These data belong to a study of shared clonotypes between healthy human individuals. Germline values: CDR1 SGHDT, CDR2 YYEEEE. V lost 4 bases to trimming and J lost 2 bases, with 10 bases between them. The CDR3 is made up of 13 amino acids. Terminally differentiated effector memory CD45RA+ cells were left out of the naive CD8 fraction, which was CD45RO-negative and positively selected for CCR7. There were only Caucasian adults among the donors, and all lived in Nashville, Tennessee.

Sequenced input: naive CD8+ T cells from PBMCs. This chain uses TRBV5-6 with TRBJ2-7; weak D call: TRBD2 (6 bases). The source is a man aged 18 to 29 in good health. Some clones in this sample may be carry-over from other donors' samples. The CDR3 loop is CASSPGLTYEQYF. The CDR3 coding sequence is TGTGCCAGCAGCCCCGGACTAACCTACGAGCAGTACTTC.